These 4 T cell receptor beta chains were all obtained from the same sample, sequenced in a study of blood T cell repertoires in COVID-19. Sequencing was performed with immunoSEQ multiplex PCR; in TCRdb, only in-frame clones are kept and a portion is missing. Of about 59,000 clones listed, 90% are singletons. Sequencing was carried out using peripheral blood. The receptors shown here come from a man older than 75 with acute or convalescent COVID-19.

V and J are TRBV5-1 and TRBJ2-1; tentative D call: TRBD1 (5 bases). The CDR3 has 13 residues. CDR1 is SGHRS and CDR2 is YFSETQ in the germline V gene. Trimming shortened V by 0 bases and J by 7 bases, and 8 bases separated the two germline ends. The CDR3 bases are TGCGCCAGCAGCTTGGGGTCAGGGAATGAGCAGTTCTTC. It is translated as CASSLGSGNEQFF. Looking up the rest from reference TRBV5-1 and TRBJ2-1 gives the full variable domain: KAGVTQTPRYLIKTRGQQVTLSCSPISGHRSVSWYQQTPGQGLQFLFEYFSETQRNKGNFPGRFSGRQFSNSRSEMNVSTLELGDSALYLCASSLGSGNEQFFGPGTRLTVL.

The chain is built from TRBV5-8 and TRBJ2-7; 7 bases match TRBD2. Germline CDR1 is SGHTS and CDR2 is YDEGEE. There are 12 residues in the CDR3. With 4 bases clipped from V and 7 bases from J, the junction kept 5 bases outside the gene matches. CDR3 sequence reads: CASSRGVGEQYF. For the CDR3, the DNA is TGTGCCAGCAGCCGGGGGGTAGGGGAGCAGTACTTC.

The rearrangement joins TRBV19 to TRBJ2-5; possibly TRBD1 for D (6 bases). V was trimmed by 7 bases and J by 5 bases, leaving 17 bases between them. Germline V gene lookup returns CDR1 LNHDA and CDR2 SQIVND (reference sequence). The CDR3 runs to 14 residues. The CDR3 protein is CASKGQGPGETQYF. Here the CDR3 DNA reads TGTGCCAGTAAGGGGCAGGGGCCGGGGGAGACCCAGTACTTC.

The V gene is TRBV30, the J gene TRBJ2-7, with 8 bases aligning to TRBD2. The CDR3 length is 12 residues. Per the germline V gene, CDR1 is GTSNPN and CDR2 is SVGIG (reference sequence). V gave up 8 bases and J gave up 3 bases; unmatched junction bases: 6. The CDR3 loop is CATKAGGYEQYF. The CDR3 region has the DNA TGTGCCACCAAGGCGGGGGGCTACGAGCAGTACTTC.